The 10 T cell receptor beta chains presented below share a single source sample, sequenced in a study of blood T cell repertoires in COVID-19 (dated by TCRdb to about 2020). Receptors were amplified or captured by the immunoSEQ multiplex PCR assay. Drawn from immuneACCESS, this table holds only the in-frame rearrangements with V and J called that TCRdb kept. Clones are partly lost; checked studies trace under half to an unresolved V gene and leave the rest unexplained. Counted in this sample were roughly 320,000 clones; around 84% of them appeared once. The ten largest clones take up 1.3% of the sample. The sequencing sample was made of peripheral blood. The receptors originated from a man aged 65 to 79 with acute or convalescent COVID-19.

This clone was seen only once. The chain is built from TRBV12-3 or TRBV12-4 and TRBJ2-7, with 7 bases identical to TRBD1. V lost 6 bases, J lost 6 bases, and 8 bases stayed unmatched. This CDR3 contains 13 residues. The CDR3 nucleotides read TGTGCCAGCAGGAAGCTGTCAGGGGGCGAGCAGTACTTC. Translating it yields CASRKLSGGEQYF.

The CDR3 DNA reads TGTGCCACCAGCAGAGTAAGGCAGGGGGCGAAGTTCTTC. It yields the protein CATSRVRQGAKFF. The rearrangement links TRBV15 to TRBJ2-1; 8 bases are a match to TRBD1. Germline lookup yields CDR1 LNHNV and CDR2 YYDKDF (reference sequence). This CDR3 is built from 13 residues. V shed 1 base, J shed 14 bases, and the junction held 7 bases outside the gene matches.

This clone has more than one count but fewer than ten. The chain has TRBV12-3 or TRBV12-4 and TRBJ1-4; D is possibly TRBD1 (5 bases). Trimming shortened V by 1 base and J by 10 bases, and 10 bases separated the two germline ends. This CDR3 comprises 13 residues. CDR3 in DNA: TGTGCCAGCAGTTTAGTGGCTAGGGGAAAACTGTTTTTT. It translates to CASSLVARGKLFF.

The V call is TRBV5-4, the J call TRBJ2-3, with 11 bases fitting TRBD1. Trimming at V came to 0 bases and at J to 2 bases, leaving 5 bases not matched to a gene. Per germline, CDR1 SGHNT and CDR2 YYREEE (reference sequence). This CDR3 contains 17 residues. For the CDR3, the DNA is TGTGCCAGCAGCTTGGGGGGACAGGGGGGACCCACAGATACGCAGTATTTT. Amino acids: CASSLGGQGGPTDTQYF.

The chain employs TRBV30 and TRBJ2-7; D perhaps matches TRBD1 (6 bases). The CDR3 spans 11 residues. CDR1 and CDR2 from the germline V gene are GTSNPN and SVGIG (reference sequence). V lost 0 bases, J lost 11 bases, and 11 bases lay in between. This chain's CDR3 is CAWSVLGQKYF. The CDR3 nucleotides read TGTGCCTGGAGTGTACTTGGACAGAAGTACTTC. Using reference TRBV30 and TRBJ2-7 for the parts outside the CDR3, the full variable domain is SQTIHQWPATLVQPVGSPLSLECTVEGTSNPNLYWYRQAAGRGLQLLFYSVGIGQISSEVPQNLSASRPQDRQFILSSKKLLLSDSGFYLCAWSVLGQKYFGPGTRLTVT.

The rearrangement uses TRBV7-2 and TRBJ2-3; TRBD2 matches at 10 bases. Trimming took 1 base from V and 4 from J; bases not matched to a gene: 5. The CDR3 is made up of 16 amino acids. Germline CDR1 and CDR2: SGHTA and FQGNSA. CDR3 nucleotide sequence: TGTGCCAGCAGCTTAGAGAGCGGGAGGGCCCCAGATACGCAGTATTTT. Translating gives CASSLESGRAPDTQYF.

The chain employs TRBV5-1 and TRBJ2-7; TRBD2 matches 13 bases. Germline values: CDR1 SGHRS, CDR2 YFSETQ. The CDR3 extends over 13 amino acids. J was trimmed by 5 bases and V by 4 bases; bases with no gene match: 0. The CDR3 coding sequence is TGCGCCAGCAGCGGGACTAGCGGGAACGAGCAGTACTTC. Translated: CASSGTSGNEQYF.

V gene TRBV7-2 combines with J gene TRBJ1-1; 9 nucleotides match TRBD1. Trimming took 6 bases from V and 4 from J; bases not matched to a gene: 6. CDR1 SGHTA and CDR2 FQGNSA come from the germline V gene. The CDR3 sequence is 14 residues long. The CDR3 region has the DNA TGTGCCAGCAGACCTACAGGGGGCCGCACTGAAGCTTTCTTT. Translated, it gives CASRPTGGRTEAFF.

This chain uses TRBV11-1 with TRBJ2-7, with 8 bases matching TRBD2. V shed 5 bases, J shed 3 bases, and the junction held 3 bases outside the gene matches. The CDR3 is 13 residues long. Germline CDR1 reads SGHAT; CDR2 reads FQDESV (reference sequence). CDR3 DNA sequence: TGTGCCAGCAGCACCAGCGGGGGCTACGAGCAGTACTTC. As protein: CASSTSGGYEQYF.

The chain joins TRBV4-3 to TRBJ2-1; no clear D gene. Germline V CDR1 and CDR2: LGHNA, YSLEER. V was shortened by 0 bases and J by 2 bases, with 8 bases between the two germline ends. The CDR3 totals 15 residues. The CDR3 is CASSQDSTPYNEQFF. CDR3 coding DNA: TGCGCCAGCAGCCAAGATTCCACACCCTACAATGAGCAGTTCTTC.